This T cell receptor beta chain was found in a study of blood T cells in healthy people across ages. Study details: Capture via template switching afforded approximately one barcoded beta molecule per two T cells.

Per germline, CDR1 MDHEN and CDR2 SYDVKM. CDR3 length: 14 residues. V lost 3 bases to trimming and J lost 3 bases, with 9 bases between them. The authors ran a second PCR of 7 to 11 cycles using a sample-barcoded 5' primer and a J-beta primer mix. Every molecule of cDNA carried a tag from a template-switch adaptor with 12 random nucleotides. TCRdb processed the 5' RACE reads anew with MiXCR; each CDR3 protein has one entry. The sample lists under 2,000,000 distinct CDR3 sequences, around half occurring once. Concerning this clonotype itself: Its antigen is as yet unknown.

Study-level results: Roughly linearly, TCR beta diversity per million T cells fell as age increased.

Source material: blood. The clonotype was recovered from a woman between 35 and 50 years old in good health. J is TRBJ2-1 and V is TRBV28; no clear D. CDR3 in DNA: TGTGCCAGCAGTTTCCAGGTTTACTACAATGAGCAGTTCTTC. Its protein is CASSFQVYYNEQFF.